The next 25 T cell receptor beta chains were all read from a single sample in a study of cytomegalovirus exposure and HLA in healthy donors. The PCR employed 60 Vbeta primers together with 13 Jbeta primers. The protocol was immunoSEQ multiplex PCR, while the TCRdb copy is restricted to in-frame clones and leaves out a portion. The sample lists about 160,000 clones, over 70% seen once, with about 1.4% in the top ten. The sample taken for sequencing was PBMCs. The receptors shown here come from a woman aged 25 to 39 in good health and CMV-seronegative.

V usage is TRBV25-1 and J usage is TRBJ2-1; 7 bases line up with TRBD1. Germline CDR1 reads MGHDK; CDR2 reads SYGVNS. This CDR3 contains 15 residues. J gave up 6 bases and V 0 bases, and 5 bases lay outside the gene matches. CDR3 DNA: TGTGCCAGCAGTGAATACCGCACAGGGGTCAATGAGCAGTTCTTC. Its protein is CASSEYRTGVNEQFF.

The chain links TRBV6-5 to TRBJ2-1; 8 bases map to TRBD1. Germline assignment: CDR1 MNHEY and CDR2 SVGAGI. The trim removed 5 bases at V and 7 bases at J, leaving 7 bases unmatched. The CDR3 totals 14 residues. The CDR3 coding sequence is TGTGCCAGCAGTAGAGGACAGGGCGGGAATGAGCAGTTCTTC. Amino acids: CASSRGQGGNEQFF.

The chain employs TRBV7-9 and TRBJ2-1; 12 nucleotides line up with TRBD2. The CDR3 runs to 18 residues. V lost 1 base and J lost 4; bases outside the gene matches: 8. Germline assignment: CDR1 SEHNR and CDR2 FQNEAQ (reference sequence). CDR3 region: CASSLGGLAGISYNEQFF. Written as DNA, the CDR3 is TGTGCCAGCAGCTTAGGCGGACTAGCGGGGATATCTTACAATGAGCAGTTCTTC.

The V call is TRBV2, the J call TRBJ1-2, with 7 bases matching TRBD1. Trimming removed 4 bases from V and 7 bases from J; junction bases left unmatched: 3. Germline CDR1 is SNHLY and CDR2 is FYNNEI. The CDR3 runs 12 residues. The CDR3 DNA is TGTGCCAGCAGTGGACAGGGTCGTGGCTACACCTTC. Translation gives CASSGQGRGYTF.

In DNA, the CDR3 is TGCGCCAGCAGCTTACAGGGTTGGGAGACCCAGTACTTC. This gives the protein CASSLQGWETQYF. This chain connects TRBV5-1 to TRBJ2-5, with D maybe TRBD1 (6 bases). The CDR3 is 13 amino acids. Deletions cut 2 bases from V and 5 bases from J, with 10 bases between. CDR1 SGHRS and CDR2 YFSETQ come from the germline V gene.

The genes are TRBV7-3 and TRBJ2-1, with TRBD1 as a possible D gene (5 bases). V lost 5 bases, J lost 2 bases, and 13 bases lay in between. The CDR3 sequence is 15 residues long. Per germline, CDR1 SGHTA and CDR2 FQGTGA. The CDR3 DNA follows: TGTGCCAGCAGCATTAGGGGTGGGACCTACAATGAGCAGTTCTTC. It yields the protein CASSIRGGTYNEQFF.

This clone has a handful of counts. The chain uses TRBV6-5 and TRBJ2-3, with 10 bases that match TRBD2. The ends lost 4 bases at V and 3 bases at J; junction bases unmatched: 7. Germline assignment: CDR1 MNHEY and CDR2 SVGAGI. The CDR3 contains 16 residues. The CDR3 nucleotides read TGTGCCAGCAGTTCTCTAGCGGGGGTTCGAACAGATACGCAGTATTTT. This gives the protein CASSSLAGVRTDTQYF.

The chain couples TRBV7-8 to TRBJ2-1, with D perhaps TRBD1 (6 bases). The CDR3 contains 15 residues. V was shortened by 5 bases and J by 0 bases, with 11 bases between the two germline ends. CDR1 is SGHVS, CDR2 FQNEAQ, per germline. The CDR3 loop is CASSPRGRSYNEQFF. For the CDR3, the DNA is TGTGCCAGCAGCCCCAGGGGCCGCTCCTACAATGAGCAGTTCTTC.

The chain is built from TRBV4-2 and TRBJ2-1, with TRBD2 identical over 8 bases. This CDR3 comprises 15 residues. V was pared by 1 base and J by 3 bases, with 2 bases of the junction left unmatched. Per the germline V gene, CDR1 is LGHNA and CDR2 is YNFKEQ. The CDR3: CASSQALAGYNEQFF. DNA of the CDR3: TGTGCCAGCAGCCAAGCTCTAGCGGGCTACAATGAGCAGTTCTTC.

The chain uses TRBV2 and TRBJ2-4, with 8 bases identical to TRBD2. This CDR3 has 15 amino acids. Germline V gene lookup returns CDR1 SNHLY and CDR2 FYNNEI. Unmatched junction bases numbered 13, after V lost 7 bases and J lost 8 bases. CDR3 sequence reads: CASILDRGGEDIQYF. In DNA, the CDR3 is TGTGCCAGCATACTAGATCGGGGGGGCGAAGACATTCAGTACTTC.

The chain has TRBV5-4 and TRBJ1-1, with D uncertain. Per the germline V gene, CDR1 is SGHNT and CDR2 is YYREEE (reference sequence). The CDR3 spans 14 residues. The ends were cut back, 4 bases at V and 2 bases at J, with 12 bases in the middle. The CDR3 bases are TGTGCCAGCAGCCCTGGTCTATACAACACTGAAGCTTTCTTT. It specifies CASSPGLYNTEAFF.

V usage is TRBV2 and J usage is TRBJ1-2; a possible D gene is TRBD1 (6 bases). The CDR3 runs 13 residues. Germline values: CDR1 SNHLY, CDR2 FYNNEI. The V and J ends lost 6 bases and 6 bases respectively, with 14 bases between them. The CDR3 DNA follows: TGTGCCAGCAGAGGGGGAAGGCGGAATGGCTACACCTTC. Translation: CASRGGRRNGYTF.

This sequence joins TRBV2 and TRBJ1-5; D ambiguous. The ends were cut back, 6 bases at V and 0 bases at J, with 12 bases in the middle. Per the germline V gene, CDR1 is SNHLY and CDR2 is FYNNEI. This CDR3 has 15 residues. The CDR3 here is CASREDGYSNQPQHF. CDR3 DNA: TGTGCCAGCAGGGAGGACGGTTATAGCAATCAGCCCCAGCATTTT.

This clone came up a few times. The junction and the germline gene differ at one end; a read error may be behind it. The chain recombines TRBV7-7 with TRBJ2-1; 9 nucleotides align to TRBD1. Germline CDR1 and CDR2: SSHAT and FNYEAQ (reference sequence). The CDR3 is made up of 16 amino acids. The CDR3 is CASSHDPGQGYNEQFF. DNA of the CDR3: TGTGCTAGCAGTCACGACCCGGGACAGGGTTACAATGAGCAGTTCTTC.

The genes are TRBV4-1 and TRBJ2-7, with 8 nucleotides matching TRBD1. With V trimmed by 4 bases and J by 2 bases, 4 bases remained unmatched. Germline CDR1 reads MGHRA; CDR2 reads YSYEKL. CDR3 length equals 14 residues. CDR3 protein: CASSLDRGPYEQYF. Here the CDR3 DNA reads TGCGCCAGCAGCCTTGACAGGGGCCCCTACGAGCAGTACTTC.

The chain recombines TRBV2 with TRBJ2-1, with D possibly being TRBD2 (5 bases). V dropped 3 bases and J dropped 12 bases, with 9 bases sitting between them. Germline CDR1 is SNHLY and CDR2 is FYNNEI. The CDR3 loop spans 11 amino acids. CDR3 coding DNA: TGTGCCAGCAGTGAGGAGGTCCCGCAGTTCTTC. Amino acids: CASSEEVPQFF.

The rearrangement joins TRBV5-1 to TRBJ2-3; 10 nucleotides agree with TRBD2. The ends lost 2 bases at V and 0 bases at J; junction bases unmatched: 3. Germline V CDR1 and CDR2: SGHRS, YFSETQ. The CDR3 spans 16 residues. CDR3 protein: CASSFSGGSSTDTQYF. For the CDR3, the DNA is TGCGCCAGCAGCTTTAGCGGGGGGTCCAGCACAGATACGCAGTATTTT. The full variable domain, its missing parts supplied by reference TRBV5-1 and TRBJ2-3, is KAGVTQTPRYLIKTRGQQVTLSCSPISGHRSVSWYQQTPGQGLQFLFEYFSETQRNKGNFPGRFSGRQFSNSRSEMNVSTLELGDSALYLCASSFSGGSSTDTQYFGPGTRLTVL.

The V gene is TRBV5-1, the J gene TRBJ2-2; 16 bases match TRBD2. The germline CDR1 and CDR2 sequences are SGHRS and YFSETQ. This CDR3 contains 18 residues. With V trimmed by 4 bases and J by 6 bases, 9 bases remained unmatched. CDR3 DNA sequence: TGCGCCAGCAGCCCCCGACCCGGGACTAGCGGGGGGGCCGGGGAGCTGTTTTTT. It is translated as CASSPRPGTSGGAGELFF.

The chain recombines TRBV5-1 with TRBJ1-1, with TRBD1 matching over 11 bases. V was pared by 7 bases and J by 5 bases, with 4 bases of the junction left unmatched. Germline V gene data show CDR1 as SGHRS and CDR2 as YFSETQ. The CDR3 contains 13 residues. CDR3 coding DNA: TGCGCCAGCCATGGGGACAGGGGGACTGAAGCTTTCTTT. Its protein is CASHGDRGTEAFF.

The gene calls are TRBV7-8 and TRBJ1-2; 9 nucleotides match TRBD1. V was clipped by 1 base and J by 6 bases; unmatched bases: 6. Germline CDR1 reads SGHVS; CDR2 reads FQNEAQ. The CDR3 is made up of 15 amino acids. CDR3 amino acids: CASSLVGQGLDGYTF. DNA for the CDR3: TGTGCCAGCAGCTTAGTGGGACAGGGCTTGGATGGCTACACCTTC.

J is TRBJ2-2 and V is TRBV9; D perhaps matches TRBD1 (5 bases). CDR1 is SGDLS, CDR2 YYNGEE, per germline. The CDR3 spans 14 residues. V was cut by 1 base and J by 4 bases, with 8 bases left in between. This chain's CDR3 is CASSVSTATGELFF. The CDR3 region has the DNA TGTGCCAGCAGCGTATCGACAGCCACCGGGGAGCTGTTTTTT.

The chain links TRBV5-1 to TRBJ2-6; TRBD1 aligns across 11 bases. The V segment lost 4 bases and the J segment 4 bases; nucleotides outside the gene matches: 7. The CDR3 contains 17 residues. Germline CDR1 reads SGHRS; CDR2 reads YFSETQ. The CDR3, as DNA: TGCGCCAGCAGCCTTGGACAGGGGGCGCCGGGGGCCAACGTCCTGACTTTC. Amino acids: CASSLGQGAPGANVLTF.

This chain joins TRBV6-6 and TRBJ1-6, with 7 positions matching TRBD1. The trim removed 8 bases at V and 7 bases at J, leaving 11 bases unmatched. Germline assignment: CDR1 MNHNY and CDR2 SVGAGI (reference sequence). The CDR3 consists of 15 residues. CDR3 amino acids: CASGRPGQKNSPLHF. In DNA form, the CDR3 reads TGTGCCAGCGGACGACCGGGACAGAAGAATTCACCCCTCCACTTT.

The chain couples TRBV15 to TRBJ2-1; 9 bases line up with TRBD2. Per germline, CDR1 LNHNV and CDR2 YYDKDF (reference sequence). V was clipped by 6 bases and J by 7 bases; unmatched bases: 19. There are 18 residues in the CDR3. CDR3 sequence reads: CATRVATLWLAGRNEQFF. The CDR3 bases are TGTGCCACCAGGGTCGCTACCCTTTGGCTAGCGGGGAGAAATGAGCAGTTCTTC.

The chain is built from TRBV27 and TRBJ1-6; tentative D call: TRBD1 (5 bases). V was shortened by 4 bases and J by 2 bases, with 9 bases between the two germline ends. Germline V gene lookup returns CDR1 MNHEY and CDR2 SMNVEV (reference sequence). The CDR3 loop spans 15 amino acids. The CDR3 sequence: CASSSQGPYNSPLHF. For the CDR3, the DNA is TGTGCCAGCAGTTCCCAGGGCCCCTATAATTCACCCCTCCACTTT.